Given below is one T cell receptor (beta chain) in context. The CDR3 has 15 amino acids. CDR1 and CDR2 from the germline V gene are MDHEN and SYDVKM. Germline trimming cut 6 bases from V and 2 bases from J; bases unmatched to any gene: 5. The sample comes from a study of T cell responses to AZD1222 COVID-19 vaccine. The table came from immunoSEQ multiplex PCR; TCRdb's copy has only in-frame clones and leaves some out. The data show some 86,000 clones, 90% seen once. Source: peripheral blood, taken 28 days after the second AZD1222 dose. The rearrangement uses TRBV28 and TRBJ2-7, with TRBD2 identical over 12 bases. The receptor was derived from an adult who received the AZD1222 COVID-19 vaccine. CDR3 loop: CASRYLAGGPYEQYF. CDR3 nucleotides: TGTGCCAGCAGGTATCTAGCGGGGGGGCCCTACGAGCAGTACTTC.